A single T cell receptor beta chain is shown here with its context. The antigen it binds to is not known. It has no much larger one-base neighbor in the sample; base qualities were not kept. From a lookup of the germline V gene, CDR1 and CDR2 are SGHDT and YYEEEE. The CDR3 goes from the cysteine to the phenylalanine over 16 residues. Only the CDR3 DNA stays, 48 bases, in frame from base 1. V gives up 0 bases and J gives up 1 base, and the segment between their germline ends measures 13 bases. The meaning of the sample's treatment or condition label: live attenuated yellow fever vaccine strain. A standard Ficoll-Paque protocol was used to isolate PBMCs from peripheral blood. Dynabeads CD4 and CD8 positive selection kits were used to isolate the CD4 and CD8 T-cell fractions. TriZol was used to extract RNA from bulk PBMCs, CD4 and CD8 fractions, and dextramer-positive and dextramer-negative fractions.

The data were produced on an Illumina NovaSeq 6000. TCR cDNA was made using 5'RACE template switching, a step that added a universal primer site and unique molecular identifiers. Priming for cDNA synthesis came from both the TCR alpha and TCR beta constant segments. Two PCR steps were used to amplify libraries, with sample barcodes and sequencing adapters being added in the second step. Libraries were sequenced on Illumina HiSeq 2500 (2x100 bp) or NovaSeq (2x150 bp). Concerning the study's data processing: MIGEC handled demultiplexing of reads and collapsing into UMI consensus sequences, while MiXCR performed V(D)J alignment. Vaccine-responding clonotypes were identified with edgeR using replicate PBMC samples, with FDR below 0.01 and a log2 fold change above 5 up to day 15 being required. Bulk clonotypes were assigned CD4 or CD8 identity according to which sequenced CD4 or CD8 repertoire held them at higher abundance. The public reads were reprocessed in TCRdb via fastp at Q25 and MiXCR, keeping in-frame beta chains. Every CDR3 protein is listed once, alongside the most common genes and DNA of its rows. It is TCRdb's table, rather than the study itself, that gives the V and J calls and clone size. Counted in this sample were about 300,000 distinct CDR3 sequences; around 8.6% of them appeared once. The ten largest clonotypes hold around 3.4% of the sample.

These data belong to a study of T cells after yellow fever vaccination (dated by TCRdb to between 2017 and 2020). Turning to the overall study: The SMART-Seq v4 Ultra Low Input RNA kit was used to prepare libraries from fractions with low cell numbers. To follow T-cell clones before and after both primary and booster YFV17D yellow fever vaccination, bulk TCR alpha and beta repertoires underwent longitudinal sequencing. Two healthy male donors made up the cohort, one aged 18 to 30 years and the other aged 30 to 40 years. Blood was drawn at multiple timepoints before and after primary and secondary immunization, with bulk PBMC replicates and cell subsets isolated.

Overall study outcomes, separate from this receptor: After the booster, most clones that had expanded after primary vaccination were detected again (over 95% of CD4 and 88% of CD8), suggesting broad maintenance of memory. The study included only a couple of donors, which limits how far the findings can be generalized. Compared with the primary T-cell response, the secondary T-cell response was faster but weaker, reaching its peak on day 5 rather than on day 15. A small share of clonotypes occurred in both CD4 and CD8 compartments, likely arising from convergent recombination. Computational filtering was needed because FACS-sorted repertoires could contain abundant contaminating clonotypes from the bulk population.

The clonotype was recovered from a man between 18 and 35 years old who received the YFV17D yellow fever vaccine. In this chain, TRBV5-6 is recombined with TRBJ1-2, with the D gene not confidently named. Sequenced here: CD4+ T cells sorted from PBMCs, sampled 5 days after the yellow fever booster vaccination. CDR3 region: CASSLDVRTGNYGYTF. The bases are TGTGCCAGCAGCTTGGACGTAAGGACGGGTAACTATGGCTACACCTTC.